The rows below give T cell receptor beta chains drawn from one sample of a study of cytomegalovirus exposure and HLA in healthy donors. Clones were sequenced by immunoSEQ multiplex PCR, and TCRdb holds only the in-frame ones, with some missing. Here the sample spans fewer than 250,000 clones, approximately 87% being singletons. Sequenced material: PBMCs. Receptors were obtained from a young woman in good health and CMV-seronegative. CDR3s include the opening cysteine and the closing phenylalanine or tryptophan. The D gene is left open where the match is weak. Where a row states a size, it is once, few, many or the class of an expanded clone; other rows omit it.

J,D,V,size,CDR3,DNA
TRBJ2-5,TRBD1,TRBV5-1,.,CASSLTAGGVQTQYF,TGCGCCAGCAGCTTGACGGCAGGGGGCGTACAGACCCAGTACTTC
TRBJ2-1,TRBD2,TRBV19,once,CASRLAGGLSSYNEQFF,TGTGCCAGCAGACTAGCGGGGGGCCTGAGCTCCTACAATGAGCAGTTCTTC
TRBJ1-2,.,TRBV18,.,CASSPSGAIDYGYTF,TGTGCCAGCTCACCCTCCGGGGCCATCGACTATGGCTACACCTTC
TRBJ1-5,TRBD1,TRBV28,.,CASSLSAGGFHQPQHF,TGTGCCAGCAGTTTATCCGCAGGGGGCTTTCATCAGCCCCAGCATTTT
TRBJ1-2,.,TRBV5-1,few,CASRPGVSVNYGYTF,TGCGCCAGCAGGCCCGGGGTCAGCGTGAACTATGGCTACACCTTC
TRBJ2-1,TRBD2,TRBV5-1,.,CASSLETSGFNEQFF,TGCGCCAGCAGCTTGGAAACTAGCGGCTTCAATGAGCAGTTCTTC
TRBJ1-5,.,TRBV5-1,.,CASSPDGAGNQPQHF,TGCGCCAGCAGCCCGGACGGGGCCGGCAATCAGCCCCAGCATTTT
TRBJ2-3,.,TRBV7-3,.,CASSRDLASTDTQYF,TGTGCCAGCAGCCGCGACCTAGCGAGCACAGATACGCAGTATTTT
TRBJ2-2,TRBD2,TRBV5-1,.,CASSLRAASGSVAGELFF,TGCGCCAGCAGCTTGAGGGCAGCTAGCGGGAGTGTTGCCGGGGAGCTGTTTTTT
TRBJ2-1,TRBD2,TRBV28,.,CASSLLGSGRGNEQFF,TGTGCCAGCAGTTTATTAGGGAGCGGGAGGGGCAATGAGCAGTTCTTC
TRBJ2-5,TRBD2,TRBV2,.,CATRLAGEETQYF,TGTGCCACCCGACTAGCGGGGGAAGAGACCCAGTACTTC
TRBJ2-5,.,TRBV30,.,CAWSESTLQETQYF,TGTGCCTGGAGTGAGTCGACCCTCCAAGAGACCCAGTACTTC
TRBJ1-1,.,TRBV27,.,CASSHSSKLNTEAFF,TGTGCCAGCAGCCATAGCTCCAAGTTGAACACTGAAGCTTTCTTT
TRBJ1-3,.,TRBV19,few,CASNWFGAGNTIYF,TGTGCCAGTAATTGGTTTGGAGCGGGAAACACCATATATTTT
TRBJ2-5,.,TRBV5-6,.,CASSLFTVETQYF,TGTGCCAGCAGCTTGTTCACGGTAGAGACCCAGTACTTC
TRBJ2-7,.,TRBV7-9,.,CASSNRDSLYSPYEQYF,TGTGCCAGCAGCAACCGGGACTCACTTTATTCCCCCTACGAGCAGTACTTC
TRBJ1-2,TRBD1,TRBV6-1,.,CASSVGLTGGTRYTF,TGTGCCAGCAGTGTGGGGTTGACAGGGGGAACGCGCTACACCTTC
TRBJ1-1,.,TRBV10-3,.,CAITADEGVGGNEAFF,TGTGCCATCACCGCCGACGAAGGGGTTGGGGGTAATGAAGCTTTCTTT
TRBJ1-1,.,TRBV25-1,.,CASSVSSTEAFF,TGTGCCAGCAGTGTTTCCAGCACAGAGGCTTTCTTT
TRBJ2-1,.,TRBV5-1,.,CASSFHRAGRTSSYNEQFF,TGCGCCAGCAGCTTCCACAGGGCTGGCCGAACCAGCTCCTACAATGAGCAGTTCTTC
TRBJ2-3,TRBD1,TRBV30,.,CAWDRDRAEDTQYF,TGTGCCTGGGACCGGGACAGGGCTGAAGATACGCAGTATTTT
TRBJ2-5,.,TRBV9,.,CASSARLGETQYF,TGTGCCAGCAGCGCGAGGCTGGGAGAGACCCAGTACTTC
TRBJ2-1,.,TRBV27,.,CASSLVAPSRREAPNEQFF,TGTGCCAGCAGTTTAGTGGCCCCCTCCAGGAGGGAGGCCCCCAATGAGCAGTTCTTC
TRBJ1-3,.,TRBV6-4,.,CASSPQGTSGNTIYF,TGTGCCAGCAGCCCCCAGGGCACCTCTGGAAACACCATATATTTT
TRBJ2-7,.,TRBV5-1,.,CASSWADRAYEQYF,TGCGCCAGCAGCTGGGCTGACAGAGCCTACGAGCAGTACTTC
TRBJ2-7,TRBD2,TRBV4-2,few,CASSQGGGDLMHEQYF,TGTGCCAGCAGCCAAGGGGGAGGGGATTTAATGCACGAGCAGTACTTC
TRBJ2-1,TRBD2,TRBV2,.,CASSVGRGAYNEQFF,TGTGCCAGCAGTGTCGGGAGGGGGGCCTACAATGAGCAGTTCTTC
TRBJ1-1,.,TRBV20-1,.,CSAGMNTEAFF,TGCAGTGCAGGGATGAACACTGAAGCTTTCTTT
TRBJ2-2,.,TRBV6-1,.,CASTERGPNTGELFF,TGTGCCAGCACCGAACGGGGACCTAACACCGGGGAGCTGTTTTTT
TRBJ2-6,.,TRBV27,.,CASSLLPGANVLTF,TGTGCCAGCAGTTTACTCCCGGGGGCCAACGTCCTGACTTTC
TRBJ1-2,TRBD1,TRBV7-9,few,CASSLGQGQLGYTF,TGTGCCAGCAGCTTAGGACAGGGTCAGCTCGGCTACACCTTC
TRBJ2-1,.,TRBV27,.,CASSLEGGAINEQFF,TGTGCCAGCAGTTTAGAGGGCGGGGCTATCAATGAGCAGTTCTTC
TRBJ1-3,.,TRBV7-8,once,CASSLSEGLGGNTIYF,TGTGCCAGCAGCTTATCTGAGGGGCTAGGTGGAAACACCATATATTTT
TRBJ1-2,TRBD1,TRBV7-9,.,CASSLEGTGGGYGYTF,TGTGCCAGCAGCTTAGAAGGGACAGGGGGCGGCTATGGCTACACCTTC
TRBJ1-3,.,TRBV6-1,.,CASGPYRAGRNTIYF,TGTGCCAGCGGCCCATACAGGGCGGGGAGAAACACCATATATTTT
TRBJ1-2,.,TRBV5-6,.,CASSWGAIGSGNYGYTF,TGTGCCAGCAGCTGGGGGGCCATCGGGTCAGGCAACTATGGCTACACCTTC
TRBJ2-5,.,TRBV5-4,once,CASSFDRRETQYF,TGTGCCAGCAGCTTTGACAGGCGAGAGACCCAGTACTTC
TRBJ1-2,TRBD1,TRBV7-9,.,CASSFGTGPYGYTF,TGTGCCAGCAGCTTTGGGACAGGGCCCTATGGCTACACCTTC
TRBJ2-1,.,TRBV30,.,CAWSASTYNEQFF,TGTGCCTGGAGTGCCTCGACTTACAATGAGCAGTTCTTC
TRBJ2-5,.,TRBV11-2,.,CASSPSGETQYF,TGTGCCAGCAGCCCTTCAGGGGAGACCCAGTACTTC
TRBJ2-7,.,TRBV7-8,.,CASSPINYEQYF,TGTGCCAGCAGCCCAATAAACTACGAGCAGTACTTC
TRBJ1-3,TRBD1,TRBV9,.,CASSVVGQGVGNTIYF,TGTGCCAGCAGCGTAGTGGGACAGGGGGTAGGAAACACCATATATTTT
TRBJ1-2,.,TRBV25-1,.,CASHGRGSNYGYTF,TGTGCCAGCCATGGACGGGGGTCTAACTATGGCTACACCTTC
TRBJ2-1,.,TRBV27,once,CASSWPGTANEQFF,TGTGCCAGCAGTTGGCCAGGAACCGCCAATGAGCAGTTCTTC